The 18 T cell receptor beta chains listed next were all sequenced from one sample in a study of vaccination and CD4 T cells after COVID-19. Noted treatment: approximately 9-day PBMC culture with coronavirus spike peptide pools or control peptides (ViraFEST assay). Cultured CD4+ T cells had their DNA profiled by the Oncomine TCR Beta short-read assay. TCRdb re-called the PCR reads through MiXCR, storing one row per CDR3 protein. This table has roughly 20,000 distinct CDR3 sequences, about 45% appearing once. These receptors have no known antigen. Sequences were derived from CD4+ T cells from blood, cultured in vitro, sampled after SARS-CoV-2 vaccination. The source is a human donor who had recovered from COVID-19.

The CDR3 nucleotides are TGTGCCAGCAGAGGACAGGGAGGCAATCAGCCCCAGCATTTT. This sequence encodes CASRGQGGNQPQHF. The rearrangement joins TRBV25-1 to TRBJ1-5; TRBD1 matches 8 bases. This CDR3 contains 14 residues. With 6 bases clipped from V and 2 bases from J, the junction kept 3 bases outside the gene matches. The germline gives CDR1 MGHDK, CDR2 SYGVNS.

The CDR3 DNA reads TGTGCCAGCAGTTACGACCGGGACAGGGTTTATGGCTACACCTTC. As protein: CASSYDRDRVYGYTF. V usage is TRBV6-5 and J usage is TRBJ1-2; 9 bases are shared with TRBD1. The CDR3 consists of 15 residues. Per germline, CDR1 MNHEY and CDR2 SVGAGI. Trimming at V came to 2 bases and at J to 5 bases, leaving 6 bases not matched to a gene.

This CDR3 is CASSVSEGAQETQYF. In DNA, the CDR3 is TGTGCCAGCAGCGTGAGCGAGGGGGCCCAAGAGACCCAGTACTTC. The V and J genes are TRBV9 and TRBJ2-5; TRBD1 agrees at 7 bases. Germline CDR1 is SGDLS and CDR2 is YYNGEE. V was pared by 2 bases and J by 1 base, with 5 bases of the junction left unmatched. The CDR3 loop spans 15 amino acids. Supplemented by reference TRBV9 and TRBJ2-5, the full variable domain reads DSGVTQTPKHLITATGQRVTLRCSPRSGDLSVYWYQQSLDQGLQFLIQYYNGEERAKGNILERFSAQQFPDLHSELNLSSLELGDSALYFCASSVSEGAQETQYFGPGTRLLVL.

The chain employs TRBV6-1 and TRBJ1-5; D is ambiguous. The V and J ends lost 6 bases and 3 bases respectively, with 15 bases between them. Germline V gives CDR1 MNHNS, CDR2 SASEGT. This CDR3 is built from 15 residues. CDR3 amino acids: CASRPLLPVNQPQHF. The CDR3, as DNA: TGTGCCAGCAGACCCCTCTTACCTGTCAATCAGCCCCAGCATTTT.

The chain carries TRBV20-1 and TRBJ2-3; the match to TRBD2 covers 9 bases. After removal of 6 bases from V and 2 bases from J, the junction contained 9 bases not matched to a gene. The CDR3 runs to 15 residues. Germline values: CDR1 DFQATT, CDR2 SNEGSKA (reference sequence). The CDR3 coding sequence is TGCAGTGCCCCTAGTTTAGCGGGGGCCACAGATACGCAGTATTTT. Translating it yields CSAPSLAGATDTQYF.

The chain couples TRBV25-1 to TRBJ2-7; 7 bases align to TRBD2. Germline V gives CDR1 MGHDK, CDR2 SYGVNS. The CDR3 runs 14 residues. V was pared by 3 bases and J by 3 bases, with 5 bases of the junction left unmatched. The CDR3 reads CASSDSGDYYEQYF. The CDR3 DNA reads as TGTGCCAGCAGTGATTCTGGGGACTACTACGAGCAGTACTTC.

The chain employs TRBV23-1 and TRBJ2-7; 9 positions match TRBD2. Being an ORF, TRBV23-1 has a function that is uncertain. This CDR3 comprises 18 residues. The V gene end was trimmed by 2 bases and the J gene end by 2 bases; junction bases not matched to a gene: 13. CDR3 in DNA: TGCGCCAGCAGTCAACCAAGAATCCTAGCGGGAAATACCTACGAGCAGTACTTC. Translating it yields CASSQPRILAGNTYEQYF.

The CDR3 DNA reads TGTGCCAGCAGCTCCTTTCTGATAGCGGGCAAATCCTACAATGAGCAGTTCTTC. Protein product: CASSSFLIAGKSYNEQFF. This rearrangement joins TRBV7-8 to TRBJ2-1; the match to TRBD2 covers 7 bases. Per the germline V gene, CDR1 is SGHVS and CDR2 is FQNEAQ. CDR3 size: 18 residues. With V trimmed by 4 bases and J by 1 base, 13 bases remained unmatched.

The chain is built from TRBV5-4 and TRBJ1-6, with D possibly matching TRBD1 (5 bases). This CDR3 has 14 amino acids. The V gene lost 5 bases and the J gene lost 8 bases, with 14 bases spanning the gap. CDR1 is SGHNT and CDR2 is YYREEE in the germline V gene (reference sequence). The CDR3 DNA sequence: TGTGCCAGCAGTTCTCCGCGGGGGGATTCACCCCTCCACTTT. Translation gives CASSSPRGDSPLHF.

The J gene is TRBJ1-5, the V gene TRBV5-1, with 7 positions matching TRBD1. This CDR3 has 14 residues. V lost 2 bases and J lost 5; bases outside the gene matches: 4. The V gene's germline CDR1 is SGHRS and CDR2 YFSETQ. CDR3 nucleotide sequence: TGCGCCAGCAGCTTAAGAGGGGGCGATCAGCCCCAGCATTTT. This encodes CASSLRGGDQPQHF.

V is TRBV28 and J is TRBJ2-5; 11 bases match TRBD1. CDR3 length equals 15 residues. Per the germline V gene, CDR1 is MDHEN and CDR2 is SYDVKM. V lost 6 bases, J lost 7 bases, and 10 bases stayed unmatched. As DNA, the CDR3 is TGTGCCAGCAGGGAATCGGACAGGGGGCTTGGGACCCAGTACTTC. The encoded protein is CASRESDRGLGTQYF. Looking up the rest from reference TRBV28 and TRBJ2-5 gives the full variable domain: DVKVTQSSRYLVKRTGEKVFLECVQDMDHENMFWYRQDPGLGLRLIYFSYDVKMKEKGDIPEGYSVSREKKERFSLILESASTNQTSMYLCASRESDRGLGTQYFGPGTRLLVL.

V is TRBV20-1 and J is TRBJ1-2, with D perhaps matching TRBD1 (6 bases). CDR1 DFQATT and CDR2 SNEGSKA come from the germline V gene (reference sequence). CDR3 length: 14 amino acids. Trimming removed 6 bases from V and 2 bases from J, with 16 bases in between. CDR3: CSAPGPDRNYGYTF. CDR3 nucleotides: TGCAGTGCCCCTGGGCCTGACAGGAACTATGGCTACACCTTC.

This clonotype occurred a few times. The chain employs TRBV2 and TRBJ1-5; 10 nucleotides line up with TRBD1. Germline lookup yields CDR1 SNHLY and CDR2 FYNNEI. Unmatched junction bases numbered 5, after V lost 5 bases and J lost 1 base. CDR3 length: 16 amino acids. The CDR3 DNA reads TGTGCCAGCAGTCGACAGGGGGCGCGAAGCAATCAGCCCCAGCATTTT. Its translation: CASSRQGARSNQPQHF.

In this sample, this clonotype turned up once. The rearrangement uses TRBV12-5 and TRBJ1-6; D may be TRBD1 (5 bases). The CDR3 covers 14 residues. In germline, CDR1 is LGHNT, CDR2 FRNRAP. Trimming stripped 5 bases from V and 10 bases from J, with 15 bases between. The CDR3 DNA reads as TGTGCTAGTGGTCGAGGGGCTGGGGGATCACCCCTCCACTTT. Translated: CASGRGAGGSPLHF.

This sequence joins TRBV6-1 and TRBJ2-5, with D possibly called TRBD1 or TRBD2 (5 bases each). Trimming pared 9 bases from V and 2 bases from J, leaving 19 bases between. The CDR3 is 15 amino acids. Germline CDR1 reads MNHNS; CDR2 reads SASEGT. The CDR3 region is CASSRDGELQETQYF. CDR3 bases: TGTGCCAGTTCCCGGGACGGGGAATTACAAGAGACCCAGTACTTC.

V and J are TRBV11-2 and TRBJ2-7, with D hard to call. V lost 5 bases, J lost 3 bases, and 5 bases lay in between. Germline CDR1 and CDR2: SGHAT and FQNNGV. CDR3 length equals 11 residues. The DNA for the CDR3 is TGTGCCAGCAGCCGCAGCTACGAGCAGTACTTC. As protein: CASSRSYEQYF.

The rearrangement joins TRBV6-1 to TRBJ1-2; 7 bases are a match to TRBD1. The germline V gene encodes CDR1 MNHNS and CDR2 SASEGT. This CDR3 is built from 14 residues. V was pared by 5 bases and J by 5 bases, with 8 bases of the junction left unmatched. In DNA, the CDR3 is TGTGCCAGCAGTACAGGGGTAGTGGGTTATGGCTACACCTTC. Translated: CASSTGVVGYGYTF.

This chain joins TRBV4-2 and TRBJ2-7; 8 positions match TRBD2. V gave up 3 bases and J gave up 2 bases; unmatched junction bases: 6. The CDR3 consists of 15 residues. The germline CDR1 and CDR2 sequences are LGHNA and YNFKEQ. The CDR3 region has the DNA TGTGCCAGCAGCCAGCCCGGGACTAGTCCCTACGAGCAGTACTTC. Amino acid sequence: CASSQPGTSPYEQYF.